The 17 T cell receptor beta chains reported below all come from one sample, sequenced in a study of blood T cell repertoires in COVID-19. Clones were read by immunoSEQ multiplex PCR, and TCRdb kept only the in-frame ones, dropping some. This table holds some 200,000 clones, around three quarters found once. The sample was peripheral blood. Receptor source: a woman between 65 and 79 years old with acute or convalescent COVID-19.

The V and J genes are TRBV7-3 and TRBJ2-3; no reliable D call. Trimming cost V 5 bases and J 5 bases, with 8 bases left between them. CDR3 size: 12 residues. In germline, CDR1 is SGHTA, CDR2 FQGTGA. CDR3 in DNA: TGTGCCAGCAGCCTCCTCGGAGATACGCAGTATTTT. Translation: CASSLLGDTQYF.

V is TRBV6-2 or TRBV6-3 and J is TRBJ1-1, with a weak D call TRBD1 (5 bases). CDR1 and CDR2 (germline): MNHEY, SVGEGT. This CDR3 has 16 amino acids. Trimming removed 5 bases from V and 1 base from J, with 17 bases in between. In nucleotides, the CDR3 is TGTGCCAGCAGTAAACAACAGGCGTTCCCGAACACTGAAGCTTTCTTT. This gives the protein CASSKQQAFPNTEAFF.

This chain connects TRBV29-1 to TRBJ2-1, with a tentative D call TRBD1 (6 bases). This CDR3 comprises 11 residues. Looked up from germline, CDR1 is SQVTM and CDR2 is ANQGSEA. V lost 3 bases and J lost 8, with 8 bases in between. The CDR3: CSVEDSDEQFF. The CDR3 DNA reads TGCAGCGTTGAGGACAGTGATGAGCAGTTCTTC.

V and J are TRBV7-2 and TRBJ2-7; D unresolved. Germline CDR1 reads SGHTA; CDR2 reads FQGNSA. With 1 base removed from V and 6 bases from J, the gap between germline ends came to 13 bases. The CDR3 is 14 amino acids. For the CDR3, the DNA is TGTGCCAGCAGCTTAGATTGGCACAGAGCCGAGCAGTACTTC. It encodes CASSLDWHRAEQYF.

This chain connects TRBV9 to TRBJ2-4; 7 bases align to TRBD1. Trimming removed 3 bases from V and 6 bases from J; junction bases left unmatched: 6. Germline V gene lookup returns CDR1 SGDLS and CDR2 YYNGEE. The CDR3 runs to 14 residues. Here the CDR3 DNA reads TGTGCCAGCAGCGGAAACAGGGGTCCAAACATTCAGTACTTC. Protein product: CASSGNRGPNIQYF.

The chain couples TRBV6-5 to TRBJ1-6; D is undetermined. The CDR3 is 15 residues long. Germline CDR1 is MNHEY and CDR2 is SVGAGI. Deletions cut 5 bases from V and 8 bases from J, with 16 bases between. Here the CDR3 reads CASSPRDGQDSPLHF. The DNA of the CDR3 is TGTGCCAGCAGTCCCCGCGATGGGCAGGATTCACCCCTCCACTTT.

The chain is built from TRBV6-5 and TRBJ2-7, with TRBD1 matching 7 bases. V shed 6 bases and J 3 bases; nucleotides not matched to a gene: 8. The germline CDR1 and CDR2 sequences are MNHEY and SVGAGI. This CDR3 is built from 14 residues. Written as DNA, the CDR3 is TGTGCCAGCAGCCTCCGCCGACAGGGCTACGAGCAGTACGTC. Its translation: CASSLRRQGYEQYV.

This rearrangement joins TRBV4-1 to TRBJ2-5; 7 bases align to TRBD1. The V gene end was trimmed by 0 bases and the J gene end by 0 bases; junction bases not matched to a gene: 13. The CDR3 totals 19 residues. CDR1 and CDR2 (germline): MGHRA, YSYEKL. The CDR3 DNA follows: TGCGCCAGCAGCCAAGAAAGGATTAGACAGGGAAAGTACCAAGAGACCCAGTACTTC. It codes for CASSQERIRQGKYQETQYF.

The V and J genes are TRBV19 and TRBJ1-1, with D possibly matching TRBD1 (5 bases). Between the trimmed V and J ends, which lost 5 bases and 0 bases, there was a span of 13 bases. The CDR3 is 15 residues long. Germline V lookup: CDR1 LNHDA, CDR2 SQIVND (reference sequence). The DNA for the CDR3 is TGTGCCAGTAGTCCCCAGACAGCAGTGAACACTGAAGCTTTCTTT. Amino acid sequence: CASSPQTAVNTEAFF.

This chain uses TRBV5-1 with TRBJ2-3, with 9 bases that match TRBD1. The CDR3 totals 15 residues. Germline V gene data show CDR1 as SGHRS and CDR2 as YFSETQ. V lost 5 bases, J lost 3 bases, and 7 bases stayed unmatched. CDR3 sequence reads: CASRVMDRGTDTQYF. The CDR3 coding sequence is TGCGCCAGCAGGGTAATGGACAGGGGTACAGATACGCAGTATTTT. The variable domain in full, completed from reference TRBV5-1 and TRBJ2-3, reads KAGVTQTPRYLIKTRGQQVTLSCSPISGHRSVSWYQQTPGQGLQFLFEYFSETQRNKGNFPGRFSGRQFSNSRSEMNVSTLELGDSALYLCASRVMDRGTDTQYFGPGTRLTVL.

The V gene is TRBV7-2, the J gene TRBJ2-3; perhaps TRBD2 as D (6 bases). Trimming pared 0 bases from V and 3 bases from J, leaving 19 bases between. Germline lookup yields CDR1 SGHTA and CDR2 FQGNSA. The CDR3 extends over 18 amino acids. The CDR3, as DNA: TGTGCCAGCAGCTTAGCGCGGGTCGGGGGTTTGGGGACAGATACGCAGTATTTT. It encodes CASSLARVGGLGTDTQYF.

This chain links TRBV10-2 with TRBJ2-3; perhaps TRBD2 as D (6 bases). V lost 11 bases, J lost 1 base, and 13 bases lay in between. The CDR3 sequence is 13 residues long. Germline assignment: CDR1 WSHSY and CDR2 SAAADI. Here the CDR3 DNA reads TGCGCCGGCTCCGGCGGGGGCACAGATACGCAGTATTTT. Protein sequence: CAGSGGGTDTQYF.

This clone was seen a handful of times. The chain joins TRBV24-1 to TRBJ1-2, with D possibly matching TRBD1 (6 bases). Germline V gene data show CDR1 as KGHDR and CDR2 as SFDVKD. The V end lost 6 bases, the J end lost 5 bases, and 18 bases lay between the germline ends. The length of the CDR3 is 15 residues. The CDR3 sequence: CATSTGPSASYGYTF. The CDR3 DNA reads as TGTGCCACCAGTACAGGGCCTTCGGCCTCTTATGGCTACACCTTC.

The rearrangement uses TRBV19 and TRBJ1-1, with D perhaps matching TRBD1 (6 bases). V was clipped by 6 bases and J by 4 bases, with 15 bases between them. The germline V gene encodes CDR1 LNHDA and CDR2 SQIVND (reference sequence). The CDR3 loop spans 14 amino acids. CDR3 nucleotides: TGTGCCAGTAGACCCCCGGACAGACTCACTGAAGCTTTCTTT. The encoded protein is CASRPPDRLTEAFF. The entire variable domain, with the rest obtained from reference TRBV19 and TRBJ1-1, is as follows: DGGITQSPKYLFRKEGQNVTLSCEQNLNHDAMYWYRQDPGQGLRLIYYSQIVNDFQKGDIAEGYSVSREKKESFPLTVTSAQKNPTAFYLCASRPPDRLTEAFFGQGTRLTVV.

This sequence joins TRBV19 and TRBJ2-5; maybe TRBD1 (5 bases). The CDR3 totals 13 residues. Germline CDR1 and CDR2: LNHDA and SQIVND (reference sequence). Trimming stripped 4 bases from V and 2 bases from J, with 8 bases between. The CDR3 loop is CASSRQNQETQYF. For the CDR3, the DNA is TGTGCCAGTAGTAGACAGAATCAAGAGACCCAGTACTTC.

J is TRBJ2-2 and V is TRBV7-2, with D maybe TRBD2 (7 bases). Germline CDR1 and CDR2: SGHTA and FQGNSA. This CDR3 spans 16 amino acids. Deletions cut 5 bases from V and 4 bases from J, with 17 bases between. CDR3: CASSRGGASGTGELFF. DNA of the CDR3: TGTGCCAGCAGCCGTGGGGGGGCTAGCGGCACCGGGGAGCTGTTTTTT. The full variable domain, in which reference TRBV7-2 and TRBJ2-2 provide the parts outside the CDR3, is GAGVSQSPSNKVTEKGKDVELRCDPISGHTALYWYRQSLGQGLEFLIYFQGNSAPDKSGLPSDRFSAERTGGSVSTLTIQRTQQEDSAVYLCASSRGGASGTGELFFGEGSRLTVL.

The CDR3 region is CASSIDRAGHNEQFF. DNA for the CDR3: TGTGCCAGTAGTATAGATCGGGCAGGGCACAATGAGCAGTTCTTC. The V call is TRBV19, the J call TRBJ2-1, with TRBD1 as a possible D gene (5 bases). V shed 0 bases and J shed 5 bases, with 11 bases lying between them. CDR1 and CDR2 (germline): LNHDA, SQIVND (reference sequence). This CDR3 is 15 amino acids long.